Below are 12 T cell receptor beta chains sequenced from a single sample in a study of shared clonotypes between healthy human individuals. TCRdb's table, derived via immunoSEQ multiplex PCR, lists solely in-frame clones and lacks some. The profile shows around 510,000 clones, around 76% of them singletons. The sequenced material came from PBMCs. The receptors stem from a woman between 40 and 55 years old in good health. Some clones in this sample may be carry-over from other donors' samples.

The V gene is TRBV30, the J gene TRBJ2-1; the D is unclear. This CDR3 has 14 amino acids. CDR1 and CDR2 (germline): GTSNPN, SVGIG (reference sequence). V lost 2 bases and J lost 6, with 14 bases in between. As DNA, the CDR3 is TGTGCCTGGAGTTCACACCAAGCCTTCAATGAGCAGTTCTTC. It yields the protein CAWSSHQAFNEQFF.

The CDR3 region is CASGRLAGSAGELFF. The CDR3 DNA reads TGTGCCAGCGGTAGACTAGCGGGGTCCGCCGGGGAGCTGTTTTTT. The chain has TRBV6-1 and TRBJ2-2; 11 nucleotides align to TRBD2. V dropped 8 bases and J dropped 6; count of bases not matched to a gene: 8. The CDR3 runs 15 residues. Germline V lookup: CDR1 MNHNS, CDR2 SASEGT.

This chain uses TRBV11-3 with TRBJ2-5; D is undetermined. V lost 0 bases and J 5 bases, leaving 10 bases between the germline ends. The CDR3 covers 14 residues. Germline CDR1 and CDR2: SGHNT and YENEEA. In nucleotides, the CDR3 is TGTGCCAGCAGCTTAGATGGCCCGGGCGAGACCCAGTACTTC. Translated: CASSLDGPGETQYF.

The chain uses TRBV2 and TRBJ2-7; TRBD2 matches 11 bases. The CDR3 length is 13 residues. CDR1 is SNHLY and CDR2 is FYNNEI in the germline V gene. Losses at the gene ends were 8 bases for V and 3 bases for J; bases not matched to a gene: 3. DNA for the CDR3: TGTGCCAGCGGGGGACTAGCGGTCTACGAGCAGTACTTC. Its translation is CASGGLAVYEQYF.

CDR3 amino acids: CASSLSWWGVANTEAFF. Written as DNA, the CDR3 is TGTGCCAGCAGTTTATCCTGGTGGGGGGTGGCGAACACTGAAGCTTTCTTT. The chain uses TRBV28 and TRBJ1-1; maybe TRBD1 (5 bases). The V end lost 1 base, the J end lost 1 base, and 16 bases lay between the germline ends. CDR3 length equals 17 residues. Germline V gene sequence: CDR1 MDHEN, CDR2 SYDVKM.

As concerns this clone: This may be a read error, as it is one base from a much larger clone. The V gene is TRBV10-2, the J gene TRBJ1-1, with D perhaps TRBD1 (5 bases). Germline assignment: CDR1 WSHSY and CDR2 SAAADI. Trimming removed 0 bases from V and 3 bases from J, with 17 bases in between. The length of the CDR3 is 17 residues. The CDR3 coding sequence is TGCGCCAGCAGTGAGTCCGTTTGGGGCACTTTGGACACTGAAGCTTTCTTT. This gives the protein CASSESVWGTLDTEAFF.

The genes are TRBV4-3 and TRBJ2-7, with D hard to call. Germline V CDR1 and CDR2: LGHNA, YSLEER. The CDR3 runs 15 residues. V was trimmed by 0 bases and J by 5 bases, leaving 14 bases between them. The CDR3 loop reads CASSQDLRIRHEQYF. The CDR3 coding sequence is TGCGCCAGCAGCCAAGATCTAAGGATTAGGCACGAGCAGTACTTC.

A word on this clone: Other DNA sequences within the sample encode an identical CDR3. V and J are TRBV5-1 and TRBJ1-5; D call uncertain. This CDR3 region has 15 residues. Germline V gene sequence: CDR1 SGHRS, CDR2 YFSETQ. V was pared by 0 bases and J by 1 base, with 8 bases between. CDR3 coding DNA: TGCGCCAGCAGCTTGGACGGTCGGAGCAATCAGCCCCAGCATTTT. It translates to CASSLDGRSNQPQHF.

The V call is TRBV30, the J call TRBJ2-1; no firm D call. The germline CDR1 and CDR2 sequences are GTSNPN and SVGIG (reference sequence). V was trimmed by 4 bases and J by 0 bases, leaving 16 bases between them. This CDR3 has 16 residues. Here the CDR3 DNA reads TGTGCCTGGAACGGAAGAGCGATTAGCTCCTACAATGAGCAGTTCTTC. Translating gives CAWNGRAISSYNEQFF.

This chain connects TRBV10-3 to TRBJ2-7, with D perhaps matching TRBD1 (7 bases). Germline V gives CDR1 ENHRY, CDR2 SYGVKD. CDR3 length: 13 residues. Trimming shortened V by 3 bases and J by 3 bases, and 9 bases separated the two germline ends. Here the CDR3 DNA reads TGTGCCATCAGTGACAGGGGGGACTACGAGCAGTACTTC. Translating it yields CAISDRGDYEQYF.

V and J are TRBV11-3 and TRBJ2-1; 10 bases are a match to TRBD2. CDR3 length: 13 residues. J gave up 8 bases and V 5 bases, and 3 bases lay outside the gene matches. Germline lookup yields CDR1 SGHNT and CDR2 YENEEA. In DNA, the CDR3 is TGTGCCAGCAGCCGGACTAGCGGCCATGAGCAGTTCTTC. This encodes CASSRTSGHEQFF.

The genes are TRBV7-2 and TRBJ2-2; a possible D gene is TRBD2 (6 bases). The CDR3 is made up of 13 amino acids. V gave up 6 bases and J gave up 7 bases, with 12 bases separating them. Germline loops: CDR1 SGHTA, CDR2 FQGNSA. The CDR3 protein is CASSFGGIGELFF. DNA of the CDR3: TGTGCCAGCAGTTTTGGGGGGATCGGGGAGCTGTTTTTT.